This T cell receptor (beta chain) was captured in a study of blood T cells in healthy people across ages. Every donor gave approximately 10 milliliters of peripheral blood. Isolation recovered at least 7 million PBMCs from every sample. Through a sample-barcoded 5' primer and a J-beta primer mix, a second PCR was run for roughly 6 to 11 cycles. A tag from a template-switch adaptor with 12 random nucleotides marked each cDNA molecule. TCRdb re-called the 5' RACE reads through MiXCR, storing one row per CDR3 protein. In the table there are some 880,000 distinct CDR3 sequences, about 36% of which are singletons. This CDR3 region has 14 residues. Trimming cost V 2 bases and J 8 bases, with 12 bases left between them.

The sequencing sample was made of blood. This TCR was sampled from a man between 18 and 35 years old in good health. This chain uses TRBV12-3 or TRBV12-4 with TRBJ1-4; the D is unclear. The CDR3 coding sequence is TGTGCCAGCAGTTTACGAAGGGAAATGGAAAAACTGTTTTTT. Protein product: CASSLRREMEKLFF.